These T cell receptor beta chains were read from a single sample in a study of cytotoxic CD8 clonotypes in ibrutinib-treated CLL. Sequencing used immunoSEQ multiplex PCR; TCRdb keeps in-frame clones, though not all of them. The profile shows hundreds of thousands of clones, about 64% of them singletons. The sequences come from PBMCs, collected after 36 months of ibrutinib treatment. These receptors all come from a human donor with chronic lymphocytic leukemia. Each CDR3 is given with its conserved first and last residue. D genes are given only for firm matches. The size field is filled for only some rows; it gives once, few, many or a size class.

j_gene | len | abundance | d_gene | v_gene | CDR3nt | CDR3aa
TRBJ2-2 | 17 | . | TRBD2 | TRBV5-1 | TGCGCCAGCAGCCCACGGACTAGCGTGGCTTTGCACGGGGAGCTGTTTTTT | CASSPRTSVALHGELFF
TRBJ2-5 | 13 | . | . | TRBV5-6 | TGTGCCAGCACCCCTGGGGACGAAGAGACCCAGTACTTC | CASTPGDEETQYF
TRBJ2-6 | 19 | . | TRBD2 | TRBV7-9 | TGTGCCAGCAGCGCCCCGCTGGGACTACATTTCTCTGGGGCCAACGTCCTGACTTTC | CASSAPLGLHFSGANVLTF
TRBJ2-7 | 14 | . | TRBD2 | TRBV27 | TGTGCCAGCAGTTTAGGACTAGGGTCGGGGGAGCAGTACTTC | CASSLGLGSGEQYF
TRBJ1-2 | 12 | . | . | TRBV28 | TGTGCCAGCAGTACTTCTTCGTATGGCTACACCTTC | CASSTSSYGYTF
TRBJ2-3 | 13 | . | TRBD2 | TRBV15 | TGTGCCACCCAGCGGGAGGGCCTTAATACGCAGTATTTT | CATQREGLNTQYF
TRBJ2-3 | 17 | . | TRBD2 | TRBV5-1 | TGCGCCAGCAGCTTGGGTTTGACTAGCGGAGCCACAGATACGCAGTATTTT | CASSLGLTSGATDTQYF
TRBJ1-1 | 14 | few | . | TRBV9 | TGTGCCAGCAGCGTATCGTCCAGGGGCACTGAAGCTTTCTTT | CASSVSSRGTEAFF
TRBJ2-1 | 16 | few | . | TRBV7-2 | TGTGCCAGCAGCTTATTAAAACAGATTTGGTCCAATGAGCAGTTCTTC | CASSLLKQIWSNEQFF
TRBJ1-1 | 13 | . | . | TRBV6-1 | TGTGCCAGCGGTCACCGGGACTCTACTGAAGCTTTCTTT | CASGHRDSTEAFF
TRBJ2-1 | 19 | . | TRBD2 | TRBV13 | TGTGCCAGCAGCCCGCCTCCACTAGCGGGGAGTAGCTCCTACAATGAGCAGTTCTTC | CASSPPPLAGSSSYNEQFF
TRBJ1-2 | 13 | . | . | TRBV7-3 | TGTGCCAGCAGCCTATCCGAAGGTGAGGGCTACACCTTC | CASSLSEGEGYTF
TRBJ2-1 | 17 | . | TRBD2 | TRBV6-1 | TGTGCCAGCAGTGACTTCCCTAGCGGGTCCCCCAACAATGAGCAGTTCTTC | CASSDFPSGSPNNEQFF
TRBJ1-6 | 14 | . | TRBD1 | TRBV19 | TGTGCCAGTAGAAATTTTAGGGGGCAGGCACCCCTCCACTTT | CASRNFRGQAPLHF
TRBJ1-2 | 15 | . | TRBD1 | TRBV19 | TGTGCCAGTAGTAACCAAGGGACAGCGAACTATGGCTACACCTTC | CASSNQGTANYGYTF
TRBJ2-1 | 18 | once | . | TRBV9 | TGTGCCAGCAGCCCTACGGGTGGCCGGCTCGACCCTTACAATGAGCAGTTCTTC | CASSPTGGRLDPYNEQFF
TRBJ1-1 | 13 | few | TRBD1 | TRBV29-1 | TGCAGCGTCGACCCGGACAGGGTGGATGAAGCTTTCTTT | CSVDPDRVDEAFF
TRBJ2-7 | 17 | . | TRBD1 | TRBV28 | TGTGCCAGCATAGAAACCTCCGGGACAGGGATCTCCTACGAGCAGTACTTC | CASIETSGTGISYEQYF
TRBJ2-5 | 17 | . | . | TRBV10-3 | TGTGCCATCAGTGACGCCACTATGCAGGGTTTGACAGAGACCCAGTACTTC | CAISDATMQGLTETQYF
TRBJ2-7 | 14 | few | TRBD1 | TRBV15 | TGTGCCTTCTCCCGAGACAGGGGATCCTACGAGCAGTACTTC | CAFSRDRGSYEQYF
TRBJ2-2 | 14 | few | . | TRBV5-1 | TGCGCCAGCAGTGCGGGGGCCGCCACCGGGGAGCTGTTTTTT | CASSAGAATGELFF
TRBJ2-7 | 13 | few | . | TRBV10-3 | TGTGCCATCAGTGATCAGGGGAGCTACGAGCAGTACTTC | CAISDQGSYEQYF
TRBJ2-1 | 15 | . | . | TRBV18 | TGTGCCAGCTCACCTCGAATTCTCTCCTACAATGAGCAGTTCTTC | CASSPRILSYNEQFF
TRBJ2-3 | 15 | . | . | TRBV5-1 | TGCGCCAGCAGCTTGGACATAGGTAGCACAGATACGCAGTATTTT | CASSLDIGSTDTQYF
TRBJ2-3 | 12 | few | . | TRBV5-4 | TGTGCCAGCAGCTTGGTTCGGGGAACGCAGTATTTT | CASSLVRGTQYF
TRBJ2-3 | 11 | . | . | TRBV11-2 | TGTGCCAGCAGCCGGGGGGATACGCAGTATTTT | CASSRGDTQYF
TRBJ1-4 | 15 | . | . | TRBV9 | TGTGCCAGCAGCCCCCAGACCCTAGGGAATGAAAAACTGTTTTTT | CASSPQTLGNEKLFF
TRBJ1-1 | 14 | . | . | TRBV28 | TGTGCCAGCAGTCACCAGGGGAGAAACACTGAAGCTTTCTTT | CASSHQGRNTEAFF
TRBJ1-6 | 16 | . | . | TRBV5-1 | TGCGCCAGCAGCTTGGCAGGGCTCTCCTATAATTCACCCCTCCACTTT | CASSLAGLSYNSPLHF
TRBJ1-5 | 14 | . | TRBD1 | TRBV11-1 | TGTGCCAGCAGCCCGACAGGGCCAAATCAGCCCCAGCATTTT | CASSPTGPNQPQHF
TRBJ1-2 | 13 | few | . | TRBV4-3 | TGCGCCAGCAGCCAAGGGGGGCTGGACGGCTACACCTTC | CASSQGGLDGYTF
TRBJ1-1 | 13 | . | TRBD1 | TRBV6-5 | TGTGCCAGCAGTTACTTCGGACAGGGTGAAGCTTTCTTT | CASSYFGQGEAFF
TRBJ1-2 | 16 | . | . | TRBV4-3 | TGCGCCAGCAGCCAAGAAATGAGGTCGGCAGTTTATGGCTACACCTTC | CASSQEMRSAVYGYTF
TRBJ2-7 | 14 | . | . | TRBV5-4 | TGTGCCAGCAGCTTGGGGCAGTTTACCTACGAGCAGTACTTC | CASSLGQFTYEQYF
TRBJ2-1 | 15 | . | . | TRBV7-3 | TGTGCCAGCAGCTTAACAGGGTCGGGCTACAATGAGCAGTTCTTC | CASSLTGSGYNEQFF
TRBJ2-1 | 14 | . | . | TRBV10-3 | TGTGCCATCAGTGAGCCCGCCGGGCGAGTTGAGCAGTTCTTC | CAISEPAGRVEQFF
TRBJ2-7 | 11 | . | . | TRBV29-1 | TGCAGCGTTGTCAGGGCAGGCGAGCAGTACTTC | CSVVRAGEQYF
TRBJ2-7 | 14 | few | TRBD1 | TRBV13 | TGTGCCAGCAGCCGAACAGGACAGGGCCTCGAGCAGTACTTC | CASSRTGQGLEQYF
TRBJ1-5 | 14 | . | TRBD1 | TRBV9 | TGTGCCAGCAGCCCCGGGACAGGGGGTTCGCCCCAGCATTTT | CASSPGTGGSPQHF
TRBJ1-4 | 12 | . | . | TRBV4-1 | TGCGCCAGCAGCCCCGGATCTGGAAAACTGTTTTTT | CASSPGSGKLFF
TRBJ1-2 | 16 | once | . | TRBV15 | TGTGCCACCAGCAGAGAGACGGAATACTTTAACTATGGCTACACCTTC | CATSRETEYFNYGYTF
TRBJ2-7 | 13 | . | . | TRBV5-6 | TGTGCCAGCAGCTTCGGAGGGGCCTACGAGCAGTACTTC | CASSFGGAYEQYF
TRBJ1-4 | 11 | . | . | TRBV6-4 | TGTGCCAGCAGCTATAATGAAAAACTGTTTTTT | CASSYNEKLFF
TRBJ2-1 | 16 | . | TRBD2 | TRBV5-1 | TGCGCCAGCAGCTTGGAGACTAGCGGGGGAGTAAATGAGCAGTTCTTC | CASSLETSGGVNEQFF
TRBJ1-2 | 16 | few | . | TRBV7-2 | TGTGCCAGCAGCCTACCGCACCTCATTAGAGTCTATGGCTACACCTTC | CASSLPHLIRVYGYTF
TRBJ2-5 | 15 | few | . | TRBV5-1 | TGCGCCAGCAGCTTGTTGGGGTATCCCCAAGAGACCCAGTACTTC | CASSLLGYPQETQYF
TRBJ2-7 | 15 | . | TRBD2 | TRBV28 | TGTGCCAGCACGGGACTAGCGGGAGCAAGCGACGAGCAGTACTTC | CASTGLAGASDEQYF
TRBJ2-5 | 14 | . | TRBD1 | TRBV2 | TGTGCCAGCAGCCCGAGGGACAGCCAAGAGACCCAGTACTTC | CASSPRDSQETQYF